This T cell receptor (beta chain) emerged from a study of blood T cell repertoires in COVID-19 (dated by TCRdb to 2020 to 2021). The study in broad terms: The collaborator samples originated in the United States, Italy and Spain and spanned the acute and convalescent phases of COVID-19. A de-identified subject ID, COVID-19 status, age in years and sex were almost always included in the sample metadata. The samples were drawn from two sources: the first 160 participants of the ongoing ImmuneRACE study, and over 1,000 subjects contributed by 6 global collaborators. Subjects who had been exposed to COVID-19, were actively infected with it, or had recovered from it provided the deeply sampled blood TCRbeta repertoires that made up the dataset. Where HLA class I and class II types were available, the types were taken from metadata supplied by the sample provider, not from assay-based typing. A freely available public database, intended as a resource for researchers studying the immune response to SARS-CoV-2, is where the repertoires were released. The prospective study material was composed of cDNA or gDNA derived from T cells, B-cell-depleted T cells, or PBMCs. Beyond this particular receptor, the publication reports: How much clinical and demographic metadata was included differed by source and by participant, and the metadata was provided uncurated.

The CDR3 covers 13 residues, taking in both the cysteine and the phenylalanine. The entry retains the CDR3 DNA only, 39 bases that are in frame from base 1. CDR1 SGHTA and CDR2 FQGTGA were looked up in the germline V gene. The trim is 6 bases for V and 1 base for J, with a gap of 8 bases between the germline ends. TCRbeta CDR3 regions were amplified from genomic DNA using the immunoSEQ Assay, a bias-controlled multiplex PCR. As for how the authors treated the data: Within the assay, amplification of reference gene primers was used to estimate how many nucleated cells each sample contained. To quantify the absolute abundance of each unique TCRbeta CDR3 rearrangement, sequence reads were collapsed and filtered. For each sample, productive Simpson clonality was calculated by taking the square root of Simpson's diversity index across productive rearrangements. Here the immuneACCESS table is served through TCRdb, limited to in-frame sequences with V and J called. Missing clones are a known gap in these copies; in checked studies unresolved V genes cover under half, and the rest lacks a known reason. V, J and clone size reflect that table, while D and trimming were determined from the DNA. In this sample the table shows about 210,000 clones, 80% to 90% of which occur a single time. The leading ten clones occupy roughly 2.7% of the sample.

Worth noting for this clone: Its specific antigen is unknown. One base away there is no much larger clone; base qualities are not given.

Each collaborating institution followed its own protocols to collect whole blood in K2EDTA tubes. Collaborator samples were shipped for TCRbeta analysis as frozen whole blood, isolated PBMCs, or DNA extracted from either sample type. Sequenced material: peripheral blood. The clonotype was recovered from a woman between 40 and 55 years old with active or convalescent COVID-19. The chain was built from TRBV7-3 and TRBJ2-3; the D gene lacks a confident call. Read as DNA, the sequence is TGTGCCAGCAGTGATGAGCGCACAGATACGCAGTATTTT. Its amino acids are CASSDERTDTQYF.